This T cell receptor beta chain was recovered during a study of T cell responses to AZD1222 COVID-19 vaccine. Points from the study as a whole: Clonal diversity was possibly underestimated, and the donors were mostly white British, with more females.

V was shortened by 2 bases and J by 4 bases, with 8 bases between the two germline ends. The CDR3 totals 13 residues. CDR1 LGHDT and CDR2 YNNKEL come from the germline V gene (reference sequence). Points on this clone: Its antigen remains unidentified.

The data were produced by immunoSEQ multiplex PCR, yet TCRdb's version contains in-frame clones alone and is incomplete. Of about 48,000 clones in the sample, around 91% were seen once. Material: peripheral blood, obtained 28 days after the second AZD1222 dose. The clonotype comes from an adult who received the AZD1222 COVID-19 vaccine. This chain joins TRBV3-1 (or the pseudogene TRBV3-2) and TRBJ1-2, with TRBD1 as a possible D gene (6 bases). The CDR3, as DNA: TGTGCCAGCAGCCAAACAGGGAGCTATGGCTACACCTTC. It codes for CASSQTGSYGYTF.